This T cell receptor beta chain came from a study of T cell clonotyping in hematopoietic cell transplantation. The V gene's germline CDR1 is SGHRS and CDR2 YFSETQ. V gave up 3 bases and J gave up 7 bases, with 5 bases separating them. The CDR3 is 11 residues long. Study-level results: Recipient TCR diversity dropped after transplant; expanded clonotypes rose from day 30 to 180. Graft donor and pretransplant recipient Inverse Simpson Index values predicted broader posttransplant TCR diversity. No sorting was done, leaving CD4 and CD8 contributions mixed. At the given depth, recipient repertoires were over 97% de novo clonotypes.

In regard to this clone: The antigen is unknown.

Libraries were prepared by immunoSEQ multiplex PCR; TCRdb keeps only in-frame clonotypes and omits some of them. Of approximately 6,900 clones in the sample, approximately 88% were seen once. The receptor's source is a male patient in his late teens or twenties who had an allogeneic stem cell transplant from a related donor, so the T cells may come from the graft donor. Some clones in this sample may be carry-over from other donors' samples. This chain joins TRBV5-1 and TRBJ2-1; no firm D call. Source: PBMCs, taken 100 days after allogeneic stem cell transplant. As DNA, the CDR3 is TGCGCCAGCAGCTATTGGAATGAGCAGTTCTTC. As protein: CASSYWNEQFF. Looking up the rest from reference TRBV5-1 and TRBJ2-1 gives the full variable domain: KAGVTQTPRYLIKTRGQQVTLSCSPISGHRSVSWYQQTPGQGLQFLFEYFSETQRNKGNFPGRFSGRQFSNSRSEMNVSTLELGDSALYLCASSYWNEQFFGPGTRLTVL.